These T cell receptor beta chains were read from a single sample in a study of CD8 T cell repertoires and HIV-1 epitope variants. These TCRs are of unknown antigen specificity. This table comes from immunoSEQ multiplex PCR, and its TCRdb copy is limited to in-frame clones, with some not included. Of about 4,900 clones detected, roughly three fifths appear once; the ten largest clones hold roughly 45%. Specimen: cultured CD8+ T cells derived from PBMCs. These TCRs come from a male donor with HIV. The CDR3 runs from the conserved cysteine through the conserved F or W. The order of the fields is J gene, D gene, V gene, clone size, CDR3 protein, CDR3 DNA. D genes are given only for firm matches. Size tells how often a clone was seen (once, few, many) or the class of an expanded clone, and some rows leave it out.

TRBJ2-1,NA,TRBV7-9,NA,CASSFNEQFF,TGTGCCAGCAGCTTCAATGAGCAGTTCTTC
TRBJ2-1,TRBD1,TRBV11-1,NA,CASSSYPGTGDNEQFF,TGTGCCAGCAGTTCCTATCCCGGGACAGGGGATAATGAGCAGTTCTTC
TRBJ2-1,TRBD1,TRBV5-1,NA,CASSSGTGEYNEQFF,TGCGCCAGCAGTTCCGGGACAGGCGAATACAATGAGCAGTTCTTC
TRBJ2-3,TRBD1,TRBV13,NA,CASSPRQGSTDTQYF,TGTGCCAGCAGCCCACGACAGGGGAGCACAGATACGCAGTATTTT
TRBJ2-1,TRBD1,TRBV4-3,once,CASSQRTGLEDEQFF,TGCGCCAGCAGCCAACGGACAGGGCTAGAGGATGAGCAGTTCTTC
TRBJ1-1,NA,TRBV28,NA,CASCLFGANTEAFF,TGTGCCAGCTGTCTTTTCGGGGCGAACACTGAAGCTTTCTTT
TRBJ2-7,NA,TRBV11-2,NA,CASSGWSNPYEQYF,TGTGCCAGCAGCGGTTGGAGTAATCCCTACGAGCAGTACTTC
TRBJ2-1,TRBD1,TRBV27,NA,CASSLGTGYNEQFF,TGTGCCAGCAGTTTAGGGACAGGGTACAATGAGCAGTTCTTC
TRBJ2-7,TRBD1,TRBV4-3,NA,CASSQIWTGLDEQYF,TGCGCCAGCAGCCAAATTTGGACAGGGCTGGACGAGCAGTACTTC
TRBJ2-1,TRBD1,TRBV15,NA,CATSRRRDSDFDEQFF,TGTGCCACCAGCAGACGCCGGGACAGTGATTTCGATGAGCAGTTCTTC
TRBJ2-3,TRBD2,TRBV27,NA,CASTIAGFTDTQYF,TGTGCCAGCACAATAGCGGGATTCACAGATACGCAGTATTTT
TRBJ1-6,NA,TRBV4-1,NA,CASSQEAENSPLHF,TGCGCCAGCAGCCAAGAAGCCGAGAATTCACCCCTCCACTTT
TRBJ1-1,NA,TRBV2,NA,CASRDDRRTEAFF,TGTGCCAGCAGAGACGACAGGAGGACTGAAGCTTTCTTT
TRBJ2-2,TRBD2,TRBV5-4,NA,CASSSTGLDWHHGELFF,TGTGCCAGCAGCTCCACAGGACTAGATTGGCATCACGGGGAGCTGTTTTTT
TRBJ2-3,NA,TRBV7-6,NA,CASSLAEATDTQYF,TGTGCCAGCAGCTTAGCGGAGGCCACAGATACGCAGTATTTT
TRBJ2-7,TRBD2,TRBV2,NA,CASSVGLAGYEQYF,TGTGCCAGCAGTGTGGGACTAGCGGGATACGAGCAGTACTTC
TRBJ1-6,TRBD1,TRBV4-3,NA,CASSQEIGGILPLHF,TGCGCCAGCAGCCAAGAGATAGGGGGCATCTTACCCCTCCACTTT
TRBJ1-2,NA,TRBV7-9,NA,CASSSSGAATANYGYTF,TGTGCCAGCAGCTCATCGGGGGCAGCAACCGCTAACTATGGCTACACCTTC
TRBJ1-1,NA,TRBV11-3,few,CASSFAGNTEAFF,TGTGCCAGCAGCTTCGCCGGGAACACTGAAGCTTTCTTT
TRBJ2-1,NA,TRBV21-1,NA,CASSKPPIQFSYNEQFF,TGTGCCAGCAGCAAACCCCCCATACAGTTCTCCTACAATGAGCAGTTCTTC
TRBJ1-2,TRBD1,TRBV7-8,NA,CASSLGLTGEVGYTF,TGTGCCAGCAGCTTAGGTCTGACAGGGGAGGTTGGCTACACCTTC
TRBJ2-7,NA,TRBV14,NA,CASSLGGFEQYF,TGTGCCAGCAGCTTGGGAGGTTTTGAGCAGTACTTC
TRBJ2-3,NA,TRBV28,once,CASSLEGTDSFTDTQYF,TGTGCCAGCAGTTTGGAGGGGACAGACTCATTCACAGATACGCAGTATTTT
TRBJ1-1,NA,TRBV27,few,CASRIGNTEAFF,TGTGCCAGCAGGATAGGAAACACTGAAGCTTTCTTT